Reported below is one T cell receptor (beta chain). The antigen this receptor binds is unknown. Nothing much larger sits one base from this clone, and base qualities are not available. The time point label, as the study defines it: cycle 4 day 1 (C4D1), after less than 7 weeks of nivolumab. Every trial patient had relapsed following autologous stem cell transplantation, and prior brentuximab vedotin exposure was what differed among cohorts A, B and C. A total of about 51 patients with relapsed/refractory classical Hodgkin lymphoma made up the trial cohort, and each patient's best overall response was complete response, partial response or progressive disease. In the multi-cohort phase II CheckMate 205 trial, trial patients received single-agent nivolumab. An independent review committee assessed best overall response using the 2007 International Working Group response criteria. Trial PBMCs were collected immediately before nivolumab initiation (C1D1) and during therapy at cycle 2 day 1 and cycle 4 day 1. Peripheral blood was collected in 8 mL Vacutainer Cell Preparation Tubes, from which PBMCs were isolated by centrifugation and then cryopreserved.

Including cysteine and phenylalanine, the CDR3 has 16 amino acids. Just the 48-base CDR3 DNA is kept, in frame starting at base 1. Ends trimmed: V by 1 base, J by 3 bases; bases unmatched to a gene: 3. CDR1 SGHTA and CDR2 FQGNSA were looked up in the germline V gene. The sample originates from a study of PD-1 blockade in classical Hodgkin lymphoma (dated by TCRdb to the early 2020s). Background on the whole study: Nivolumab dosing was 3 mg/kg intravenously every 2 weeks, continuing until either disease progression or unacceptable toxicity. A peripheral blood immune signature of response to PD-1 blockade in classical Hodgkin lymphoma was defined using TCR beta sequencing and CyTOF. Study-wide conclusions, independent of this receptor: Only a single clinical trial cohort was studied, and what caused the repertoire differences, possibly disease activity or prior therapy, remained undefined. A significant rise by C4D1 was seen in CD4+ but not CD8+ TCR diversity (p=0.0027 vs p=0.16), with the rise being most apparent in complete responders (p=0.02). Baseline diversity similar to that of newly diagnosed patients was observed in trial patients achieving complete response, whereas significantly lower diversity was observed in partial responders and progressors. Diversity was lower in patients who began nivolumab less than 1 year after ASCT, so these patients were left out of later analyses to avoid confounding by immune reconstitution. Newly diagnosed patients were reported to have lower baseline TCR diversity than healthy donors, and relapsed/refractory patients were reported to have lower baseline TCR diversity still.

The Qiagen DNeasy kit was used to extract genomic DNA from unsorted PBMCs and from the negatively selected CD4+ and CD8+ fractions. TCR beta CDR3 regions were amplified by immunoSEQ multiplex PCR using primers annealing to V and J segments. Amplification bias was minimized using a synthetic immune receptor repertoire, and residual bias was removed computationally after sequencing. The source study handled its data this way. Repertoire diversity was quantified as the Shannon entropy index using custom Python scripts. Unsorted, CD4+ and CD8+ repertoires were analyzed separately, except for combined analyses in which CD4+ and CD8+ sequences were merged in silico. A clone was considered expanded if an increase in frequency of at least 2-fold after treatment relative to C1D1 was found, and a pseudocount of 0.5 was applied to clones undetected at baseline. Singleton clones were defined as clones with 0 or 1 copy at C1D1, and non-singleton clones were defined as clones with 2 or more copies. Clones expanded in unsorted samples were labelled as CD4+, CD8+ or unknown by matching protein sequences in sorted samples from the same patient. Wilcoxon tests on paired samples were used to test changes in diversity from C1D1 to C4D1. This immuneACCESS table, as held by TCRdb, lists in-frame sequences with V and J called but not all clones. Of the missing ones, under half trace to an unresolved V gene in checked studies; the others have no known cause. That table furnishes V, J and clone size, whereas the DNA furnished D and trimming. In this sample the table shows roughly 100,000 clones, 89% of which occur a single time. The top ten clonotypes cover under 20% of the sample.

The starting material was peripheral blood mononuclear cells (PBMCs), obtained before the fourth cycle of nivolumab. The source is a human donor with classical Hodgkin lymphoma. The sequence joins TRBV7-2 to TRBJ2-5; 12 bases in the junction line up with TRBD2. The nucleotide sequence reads TGTGCCAGCAGCTTAGGGGCTAGCGGGAGGGAAGAGACCCAGTACTTC. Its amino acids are CASSLGASGREETQYF.